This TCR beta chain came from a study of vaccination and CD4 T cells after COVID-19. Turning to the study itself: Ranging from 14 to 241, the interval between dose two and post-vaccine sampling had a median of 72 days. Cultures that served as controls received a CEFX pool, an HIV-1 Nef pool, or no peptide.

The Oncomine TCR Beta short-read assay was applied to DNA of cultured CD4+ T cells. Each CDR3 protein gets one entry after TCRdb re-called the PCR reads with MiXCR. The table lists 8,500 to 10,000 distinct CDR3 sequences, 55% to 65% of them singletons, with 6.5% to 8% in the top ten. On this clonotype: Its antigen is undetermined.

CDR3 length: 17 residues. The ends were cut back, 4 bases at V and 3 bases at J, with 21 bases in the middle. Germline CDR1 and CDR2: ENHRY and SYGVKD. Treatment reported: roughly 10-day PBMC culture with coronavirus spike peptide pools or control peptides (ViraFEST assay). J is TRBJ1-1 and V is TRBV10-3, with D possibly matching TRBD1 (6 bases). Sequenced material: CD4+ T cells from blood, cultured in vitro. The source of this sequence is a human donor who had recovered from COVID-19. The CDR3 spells CAISGVRTTGQYTEAFF. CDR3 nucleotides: TGTGCCATCAGTGGGGTACGGACAACGGGACAATACACTGAAGCTTTCTTT.